This entry lists 9 T cell receptor beta chains sequenced from one sample in a study of blood T cell repertoires in COVID-19. The protocol was immunoSEQ multiplex PCR, while the TCRdb copy is restricted to in-frame clones and leaves out a portion. The data contain 200,000 to 250,000 clones, roughly 84% of them singletons. The sequencing input was PBMCs or T cells enriched from blood (not recorded which). These receptors all come from a woman in her thirties or forties who had recovered from COVID-19.

This clone came up once. V gene TRBV6-5 combines with J gene TRBJ2-1, with a weak D call TRBD2 (6 bases). Trimming removed 10 bases from V and 3 bases from J, with 19 bases in between. Germline V gene data show CDR1 as MNHEY and CDR2 as SVGAGI. The CDR3 is made up of 15 amino acids. The CDR3 spells CATAKWRESYNEQFF. CDR3 nucleotides: TGTGCCACCGCAAAATGGAGGGAGAGCTACAATGAGCAGTTCTTC.

CDR3 loop: CASSLRSGGTDEKLFF. The CDR3 DNA reads TGTGCCAGCAGCTTGAGGTCAGGGGGCACGGATGAAAAACTGTTTTTT. The chain is built from TRBV5-6 and TRBJ1-4; 8 bases match TRBD1. The CDR3 runs 16 residues. Losses at the gene ends were 1 base for V and 6 bases for J; bases not matched to a gene: 8. Germline V lookup: CDR1 SGHDT, CDR2 YYEEEE.

The chain has TRBV19 and TRBJ1-4; possible D gene TRBD1, 6 bases. V lost 6 bases and J lost 4, with 15 bases in between. This CDR3 is built from 15 residues. The germline CDR1 and CDR2 sequences are LNHDA and SQIVND (reference sequence). The CDR3 region has the DNA TGTGCCAGTAGGACCGGACAGAACAGTAATGAAAAACTGTTTTTT. It yields the protein CASRTGQNSNEKLFF.

The V and J genes are TRBV7-2 and TRBJ2-1, with a weak D call TRBD1 (5 bases). The V gene's germline CDR1 is SGHTA and CDR2 FQGNSA. The V gene lost 3 bases and the J gene lost 8 bases, with 14 bases spanning the gap. The CDR3 is made up of 14 amino acids. The CDR3 loop reads CASSFGALSDEQFF. The CDR3 coding sequence is TGTGCCAGCAGCTTTGGGGCTTTGAGCGATGAGCAGTTCTTC.

Notes on this clone: The junction departs from the called germline gene at one end, perhaps through a read error. The CDR3 DNA reads as TGTGCCAGCAGTACTCGGGACATCGCCTTC. It yields the protein CASSTRDIAF. The rearrangement uses TRBV28 and TRBJ1-2; D is possibly TRBD1 (6 bases). Germline assignment: CDR1 MDHEN and CDR2 SYDVKM. The CDR3 runs 10 residues.

The chain recombines TRBV28 with TRBJ2-1; 10 bases agree with TRBD2. Germline lookup yields CDR1 MDHEN and CDR2 SYDVKM. This CDR3 is built from 15 residues. The ends lost 6 bases at V and 7 bases at J; junction bases unmatched: 9. CDR3 DNA sequence: TGTGCCAGCAGACCCAGGGGTAGCGGGGGGAATGAGCAGTTCTTC. Encoded protein: CASRPRGSGGNEQFF.

Turning to this clone: In the same sample, other DNA sequences code for this CDR3. The chain is built from TRBV30 and TRBJ1-5; a weak D match, TRBD1 (5 bases). Trimming cost V 1 base and J 0 bases, with 7 bases left between them. The CDR3 contains 14 residues. Germline loops: CDR1 GTSNPN, CDR2 SVGIG (reference sequence). DNA for the CDR3: TGTGCCTGGAGTGCAGGGTATAGCAATCAGCCCCAGCATTTT. Its protein product is CAWSAGYSNQPQHF.

The V and J genes are TRBV30 and TRBJ1-3; a weak D match, TRBD1 (5 bases). Trimming pared 7 bases from V and 0 bases from J, leaving 13 bases between. Germline assignment: CDR1 GTSNPN and CDR2 SVGIG (reference sequence). CDR3 length equals 14 residues. CDR3 in DNA: TGTGCCTTGAACCAGGGAAACTCTGGAAACACCATATATTTT. This translates into CALNQGNSGNTIYF.

Of note for this clone: Additional DNA sequences in this sample encode the identical CDR3. The chain joins TRBV11-2 to TRBJ1-1; 7 bases are shared with TRBD1. J gave up 5 bases and V 3 bases, and 3 bases lay outside the gene matches. Germline V gene lookup returns CDR1 SGHAT and CDR2 FQNNGV. CDR3 size: 13 residues. The CDR3 region has the DNA TGTGCCAGCAGCTTGCCAGGGGGGACTGAAGCTTTCTTT. It encodes CASSLPGGTEAFF. Variable domain in full (rest from reference TRBV11-2 and TRBJ1-1): EAGVAQSPRYKIIEKRQSVAFWCNPISGHATLYWYQQILGQGPKLLIQFQNNGVVDDSQLPKDRFSAERLKGVDSTLKIQPAKLEDSAVYLCASSLPGGTEAFFGQGTRLTVV.